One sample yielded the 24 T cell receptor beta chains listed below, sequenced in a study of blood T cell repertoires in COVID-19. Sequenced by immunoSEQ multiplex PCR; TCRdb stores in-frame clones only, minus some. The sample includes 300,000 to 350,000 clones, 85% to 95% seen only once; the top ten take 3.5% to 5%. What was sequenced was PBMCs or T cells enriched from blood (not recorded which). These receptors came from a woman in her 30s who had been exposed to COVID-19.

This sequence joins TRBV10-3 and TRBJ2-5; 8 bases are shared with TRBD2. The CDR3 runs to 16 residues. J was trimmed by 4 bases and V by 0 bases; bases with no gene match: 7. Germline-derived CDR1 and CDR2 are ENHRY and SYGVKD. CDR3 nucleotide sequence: TGTGCCATCAGTGAGTCGACTCGGGGGGGCCGAGAGACCCAGTACTTC. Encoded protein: CAISESTRGGRETQYF.

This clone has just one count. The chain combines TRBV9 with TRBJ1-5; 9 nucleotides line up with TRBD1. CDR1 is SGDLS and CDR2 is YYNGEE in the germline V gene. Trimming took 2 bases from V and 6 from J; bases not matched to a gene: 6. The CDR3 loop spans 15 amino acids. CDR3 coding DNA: TGTGCCAGCAGCGTCACAGGGGGCGAGGGTCAGCCCCAGCATTTT. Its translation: CASSVTGGEGQPQHF.

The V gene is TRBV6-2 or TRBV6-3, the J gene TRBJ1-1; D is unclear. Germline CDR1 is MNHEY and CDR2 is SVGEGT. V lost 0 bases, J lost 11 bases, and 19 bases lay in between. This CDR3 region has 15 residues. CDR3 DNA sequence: TGTGCCAGCAGTTACTCCGAACCTTTTCTCATCGGGGCTTTCTTT. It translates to CASSYSEPFLIGAFF.

The CDR3 nucleotides read TGCGCCAGCAGCTTGGCCCGGGGTAGCTATGGCTACACCTTC. Protein sequence: CASSLARGSYGYTF. The rearrangement links TRBV5-1 to TRBJ1-2; unclear D gene. The V gene's germline CDR1 is SGHRS and CDR2 YFSETQ. The CDR3 runs 14 residues. V lost 0 bases and J lost 4, with 10 bases in between.

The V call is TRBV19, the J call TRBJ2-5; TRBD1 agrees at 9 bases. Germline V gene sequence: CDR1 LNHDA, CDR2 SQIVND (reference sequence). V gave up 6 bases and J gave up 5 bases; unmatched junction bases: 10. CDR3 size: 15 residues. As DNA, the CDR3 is TGTGCCAGTAGCACGGACAGGGGATCGTGGGAGACCCAGTACTTC. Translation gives CASSTDRGSWETQYF.

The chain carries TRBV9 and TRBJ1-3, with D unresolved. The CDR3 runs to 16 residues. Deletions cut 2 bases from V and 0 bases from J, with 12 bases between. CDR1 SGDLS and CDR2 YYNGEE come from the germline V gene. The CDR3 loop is CASSVEHRISGNTIYF. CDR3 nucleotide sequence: TGTGCCAGCAGCGTTGAACATCGTATCTCTGGAAACACCATATATTTT.

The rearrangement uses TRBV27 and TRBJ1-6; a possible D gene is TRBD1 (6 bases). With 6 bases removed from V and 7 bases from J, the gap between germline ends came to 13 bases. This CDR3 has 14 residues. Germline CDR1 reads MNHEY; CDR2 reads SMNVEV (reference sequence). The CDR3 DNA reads TGTGCCAGCAGGAGGGAGGGGGGGAATTCACCCCTCCACTTT. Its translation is CASRREGGNSPLHF.

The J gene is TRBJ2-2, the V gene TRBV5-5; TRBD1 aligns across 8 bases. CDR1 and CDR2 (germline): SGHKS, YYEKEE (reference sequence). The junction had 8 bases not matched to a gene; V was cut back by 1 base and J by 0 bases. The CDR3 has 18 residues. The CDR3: CASSLRRQGTSNTGELFF. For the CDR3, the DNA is TGTGCCAGCAGCTTGCGTCGACAGGGGACCTCGAACACCGGGGAGCTGTTTTTT.

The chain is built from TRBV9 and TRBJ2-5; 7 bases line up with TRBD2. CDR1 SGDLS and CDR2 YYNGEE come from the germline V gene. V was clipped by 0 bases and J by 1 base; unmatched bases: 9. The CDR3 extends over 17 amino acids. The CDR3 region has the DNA TGTGCCAGCAGCGTAGGAGATTCGGGGGGAGTCCAAGAGACCCAGTACTTC. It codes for CASSVGDSGGVQETQYF.

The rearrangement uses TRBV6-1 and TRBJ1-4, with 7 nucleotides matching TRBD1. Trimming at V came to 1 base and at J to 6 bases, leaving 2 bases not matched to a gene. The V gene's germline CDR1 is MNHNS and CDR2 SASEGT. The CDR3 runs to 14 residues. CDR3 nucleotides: TGTGCCAGCAGTGAAGTCGACAGGGATGAAAAACTGTTTTTT. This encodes CASSEVDRDEKLFF.

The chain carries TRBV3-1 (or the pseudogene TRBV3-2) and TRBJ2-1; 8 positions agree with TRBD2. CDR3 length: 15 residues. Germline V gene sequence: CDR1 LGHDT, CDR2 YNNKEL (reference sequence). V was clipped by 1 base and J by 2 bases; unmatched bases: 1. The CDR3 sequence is CASSQGGGPYNEQFF. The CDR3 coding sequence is TGTGCCAGCAGCCAAGGCGGGGGGCCCTACAATGAGCAGTTCTTC.

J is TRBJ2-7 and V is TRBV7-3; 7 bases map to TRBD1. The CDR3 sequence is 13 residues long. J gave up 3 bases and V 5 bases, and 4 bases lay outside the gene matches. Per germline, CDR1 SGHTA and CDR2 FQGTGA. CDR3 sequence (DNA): TGTGCCAGCAGCAAAAGACAGGGCTACGAGCAGTACTTC. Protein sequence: CASSKRQGYEQYF. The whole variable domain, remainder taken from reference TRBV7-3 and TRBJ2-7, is GAGVSQTPSNKVTEKGKYVELRCDPISGHTALYWYRQSLGQGPEFLIYFQGTGAADDSGLPNDRFFAVRPEGSVSTLKIQRTERGDSAVYLCASSKRQGYEQYFGPGTRLTVT.

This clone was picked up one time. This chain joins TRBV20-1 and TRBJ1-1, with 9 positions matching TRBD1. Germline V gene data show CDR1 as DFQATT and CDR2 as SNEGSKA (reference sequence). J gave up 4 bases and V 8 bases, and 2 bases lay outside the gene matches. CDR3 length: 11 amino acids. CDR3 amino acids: CSLDRGTEAFF. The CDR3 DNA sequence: TGCAGTTTGGACAGGGGCACTGAAGCTTTCTTT.

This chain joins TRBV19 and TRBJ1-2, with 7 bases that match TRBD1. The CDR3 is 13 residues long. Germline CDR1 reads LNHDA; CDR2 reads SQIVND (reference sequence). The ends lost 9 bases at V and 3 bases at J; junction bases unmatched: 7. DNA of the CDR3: TGTGCCAGCTCCCGGGACAGCCACTATGGCTACACCTTC. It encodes CASSRDSHYGYTF. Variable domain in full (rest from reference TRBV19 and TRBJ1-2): DGGITQSPKYLFRKEGQNVTLSCEQNLNHDAMYWYRQDPGQGLRLIYYSQIVNDFQKGDIAEGYSVSREKKESFPLTVTSAQKNPTAFYLCASSRDSHYGYTFGSGTRLTVV.

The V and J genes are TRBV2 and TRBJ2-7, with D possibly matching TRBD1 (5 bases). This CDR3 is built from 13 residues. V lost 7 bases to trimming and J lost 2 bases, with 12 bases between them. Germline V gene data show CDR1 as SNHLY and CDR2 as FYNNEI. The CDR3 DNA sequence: TGTGCCAGCAAGGATACAGGAACCTACGAGCAGTACTTC. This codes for CASKDTGTYEQYF.

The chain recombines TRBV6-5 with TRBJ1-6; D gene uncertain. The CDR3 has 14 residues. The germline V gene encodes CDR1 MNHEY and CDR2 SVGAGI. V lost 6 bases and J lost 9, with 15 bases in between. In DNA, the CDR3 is TGTGCCAGCAGCGCAGACCTGACGGGTTCACCCCTCCACTTT. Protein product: CASSADLTGSPLHF.

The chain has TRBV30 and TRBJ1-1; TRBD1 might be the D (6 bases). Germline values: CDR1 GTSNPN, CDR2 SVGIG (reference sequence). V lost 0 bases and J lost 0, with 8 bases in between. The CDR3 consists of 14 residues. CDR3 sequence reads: CAWSVGTLNTEAFF. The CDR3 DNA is TGTGCCTGGAGTGTAGGGACATTGAACACTGAAGCTTTCTTT.

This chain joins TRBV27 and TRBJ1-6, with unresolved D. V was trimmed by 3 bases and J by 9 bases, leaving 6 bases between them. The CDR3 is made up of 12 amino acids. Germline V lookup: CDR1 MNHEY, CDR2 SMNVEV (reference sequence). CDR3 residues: CASSLGLSPLHF. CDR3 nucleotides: TGTGCCAGCAGTTTGGGCCTTTCACCCCTCCACTTT.

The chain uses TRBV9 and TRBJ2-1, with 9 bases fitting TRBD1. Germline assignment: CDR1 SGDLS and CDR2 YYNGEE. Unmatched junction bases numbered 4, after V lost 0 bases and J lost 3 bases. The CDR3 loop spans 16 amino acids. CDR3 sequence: CASSVEPGQGYNEQFF. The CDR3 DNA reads TGTGCCAGCAGCGTAGAACCGGGACAGGGCTACAATGAGCAGTTCTTC.

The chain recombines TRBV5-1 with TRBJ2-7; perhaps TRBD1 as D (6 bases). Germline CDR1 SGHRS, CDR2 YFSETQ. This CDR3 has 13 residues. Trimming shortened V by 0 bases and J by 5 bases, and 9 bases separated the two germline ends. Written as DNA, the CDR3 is TGCGCCAGCAGCTTGGCCAGGGGAGACGAGCAGTACTTC. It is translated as CASSLARGDEQYF.

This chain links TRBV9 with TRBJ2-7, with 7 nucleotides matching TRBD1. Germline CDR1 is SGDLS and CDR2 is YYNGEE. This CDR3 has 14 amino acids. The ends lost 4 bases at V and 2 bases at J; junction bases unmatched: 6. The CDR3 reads CASSFRQGPYEQYF. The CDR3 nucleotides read TGTGCCAGCAGCTTCCGACAGGGTCCCTACGAGCAGTACTTC.

This CDR3 reads CAISPGQGWDTEAFF. The CDR3 region has the DNA TGTGCCATCAGTCCGGGACAGGGTTGGGACACTGAAGCTTTCTTT. V is TRBV10-3 and J is TRBJ1-1, with TRBD1 identical over 9 bases. Germline V gene data show CDR1 as ENHRY and CDR2 as SYGVKD. The length of the CDR3 is 15 residues. V lost 5 bases, J lost 3 bases, and 7 bases stayed unmatched.

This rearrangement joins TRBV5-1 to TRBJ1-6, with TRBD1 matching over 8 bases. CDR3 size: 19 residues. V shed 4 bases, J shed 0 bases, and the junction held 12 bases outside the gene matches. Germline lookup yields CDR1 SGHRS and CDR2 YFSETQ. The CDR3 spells CASSVGQGGQSSYNSPLHF. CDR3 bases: TGCGCCAGCAGCGTCGGACAGGGCGGGCAGAGCTCCTATAATTCACCCCTCCACTTT. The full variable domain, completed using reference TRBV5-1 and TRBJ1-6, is KAGVTQTPRYLIKTRGQQVTLSCSPISGHRSVSWYQQTPGQGLQFLFEYFSETQRNKGNFPGRFSGRQFSNSRSEMNVSTLELGDSALYLCASSVGQGGQSSYNSPLHFGNGTRLTVT.

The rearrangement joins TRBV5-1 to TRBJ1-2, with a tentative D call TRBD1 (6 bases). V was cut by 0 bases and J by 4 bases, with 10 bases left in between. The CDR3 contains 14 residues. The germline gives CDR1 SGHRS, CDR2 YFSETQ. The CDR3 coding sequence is TGCGCCAGCAGCTTGGATCAGGGGTTCTATGGCTACACCTTC. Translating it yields CASSLDQGFYGYTF.